Following are 2 T cell receptor beta chains from one sample sequenced in a study of blood T cell repertoires in COVID-19. Assay: immunoSEQ multiplex PCR; the TCRdb copy retains only in-frame clones and omits some. The sample lists 94,000 or so clones, approximately 90% seen once, with 4.8% in the top ten. The specimen was peripheral blood. Source of these receptors: a woman older than 75 with active COVID-19.

The chain carries TRBV19 and TRBJ2-3; 10 positions agree with TRBD2. The trim removed 9 bases at V and 1 base at J, leaving 4 bases unmatched. Germline V gives CDR1 LNHDA, CDR2 SQIVND (reference sequence). The CDR3 is 14 amino acids. CDR3 coding DNA: TGTGCCAGCAGGACTAGCGGTCGCACAGATACGCAGTATTTT. Protein sequence: CASRTSGRTDTQYF.

V is TRBV7-2 and J is TRBJ1-2, with D maybe TRBD1 (5 bases). This CDR3 has 16 residues. Trimming took off 2 bases at V and 6 bases at J, with 19 bases between the two ends. Per germline, CDR1 SGHTA and CDR2 FQGNSA. CDR3 DNA: TGTGCCAGCAGCTTACAGGGAGGACACCCCGTGGATGGCTACACCTTC. Its protein is CASSLQGGHPVDGYTF.